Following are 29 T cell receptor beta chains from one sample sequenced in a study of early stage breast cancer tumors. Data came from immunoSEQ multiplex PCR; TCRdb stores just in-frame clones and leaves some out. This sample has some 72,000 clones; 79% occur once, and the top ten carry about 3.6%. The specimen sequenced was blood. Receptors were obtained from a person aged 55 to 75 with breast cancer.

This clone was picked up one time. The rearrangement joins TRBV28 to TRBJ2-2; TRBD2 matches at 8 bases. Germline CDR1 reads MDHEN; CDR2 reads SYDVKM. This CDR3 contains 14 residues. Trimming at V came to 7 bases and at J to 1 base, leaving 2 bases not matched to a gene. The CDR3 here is CASTRGGNTGELFF. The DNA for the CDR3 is TGTGCCAGCACACGGGGGGGGAACACCGGGGAGCTGTTTTTT.

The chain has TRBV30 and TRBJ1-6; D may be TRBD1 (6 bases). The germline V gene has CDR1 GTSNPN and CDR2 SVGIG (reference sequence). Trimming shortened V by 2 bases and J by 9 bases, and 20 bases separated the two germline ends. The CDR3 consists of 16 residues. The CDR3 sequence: CAWSPRGGGEFSPLHF. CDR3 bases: TGTGCCTGGAGTCCACGAGGAGGGGGGGAGTTTTCACCCCTCCACTTT.

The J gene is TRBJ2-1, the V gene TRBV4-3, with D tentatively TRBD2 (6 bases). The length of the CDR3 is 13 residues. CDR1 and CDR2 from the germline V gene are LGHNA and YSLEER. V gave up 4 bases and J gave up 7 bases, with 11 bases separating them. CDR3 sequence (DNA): TGCGCCAGCAGCCTAAAGGGAGGAAATGAGCAGTTCTTC. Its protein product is CASSLKGGNEQFF.

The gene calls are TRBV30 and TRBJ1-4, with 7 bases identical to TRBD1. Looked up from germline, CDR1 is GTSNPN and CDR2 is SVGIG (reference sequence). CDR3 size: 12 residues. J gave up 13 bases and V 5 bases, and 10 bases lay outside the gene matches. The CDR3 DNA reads TGTGCCTGGGACAGGGTGAGAGGGGTACTGTTTTTT. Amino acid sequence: CAWDRVRGVLFF.

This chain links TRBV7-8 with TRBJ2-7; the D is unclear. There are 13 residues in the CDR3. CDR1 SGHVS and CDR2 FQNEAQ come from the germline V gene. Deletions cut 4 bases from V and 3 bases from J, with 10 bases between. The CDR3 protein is CASSSSVNYEQYF. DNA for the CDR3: TGTGCCAGCAGCTCCTCCGTGAACTACGAGCAGTACTTC.

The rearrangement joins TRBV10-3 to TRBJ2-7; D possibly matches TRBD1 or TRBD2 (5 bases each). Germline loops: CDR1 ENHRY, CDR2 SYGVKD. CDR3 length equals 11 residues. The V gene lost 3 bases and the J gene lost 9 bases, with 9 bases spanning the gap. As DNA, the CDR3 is TGTGCCATCAGTGAATCGAGGGGGCAGTACTTC. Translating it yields CAISESRGQYF.

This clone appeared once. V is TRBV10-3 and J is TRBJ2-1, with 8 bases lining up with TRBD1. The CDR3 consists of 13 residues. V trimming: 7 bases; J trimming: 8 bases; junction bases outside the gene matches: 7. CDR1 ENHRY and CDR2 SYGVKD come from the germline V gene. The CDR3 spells CAIKGQAGYEQFF. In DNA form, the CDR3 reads TGTGCCATCAAGGGACAGGCGGGGTATGAGCAGTTCTTC.

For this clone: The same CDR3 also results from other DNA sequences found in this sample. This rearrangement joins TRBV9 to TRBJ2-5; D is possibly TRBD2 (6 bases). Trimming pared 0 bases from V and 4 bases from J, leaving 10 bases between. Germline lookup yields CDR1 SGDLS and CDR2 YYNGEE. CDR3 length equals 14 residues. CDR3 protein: CASSVGLGGETQYF. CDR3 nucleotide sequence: TGTGCCAGCAGCGTAGGGTTGGGGGGAGAGACCCAGTACTTC.

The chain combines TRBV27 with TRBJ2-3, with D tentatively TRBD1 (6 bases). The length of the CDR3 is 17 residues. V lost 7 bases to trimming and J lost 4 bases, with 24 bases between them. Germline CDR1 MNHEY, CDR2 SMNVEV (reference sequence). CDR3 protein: CASKRNSGTWGPDTQYF. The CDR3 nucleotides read TGTGCCAGCAAACGGAACTCCGGGACATGGGGTCCAGATACGCAGTATTTT.

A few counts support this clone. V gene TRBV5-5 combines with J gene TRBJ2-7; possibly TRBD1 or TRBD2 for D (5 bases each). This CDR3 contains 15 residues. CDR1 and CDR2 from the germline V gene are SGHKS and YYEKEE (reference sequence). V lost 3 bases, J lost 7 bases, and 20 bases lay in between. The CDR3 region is CASSSWDGPQGEQYF. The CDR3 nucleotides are TGTGCCAGCAGCTCCTGGGACGGACCTCAAGGTGAGCAGTACTTC.

CDR3 coding DNA: TGTGCCTGGAGTCCAGGGGAAGGAAACACCATATATTTT. Its translation is CAWSPGEGNTIYF. The chain carries TRBV30 and TRBJ1-3; D possibly corresponds to TRBD1 (6 bases). The CDR3 is 13 amino acids. Trimming took off 2 bases at V and 4 bases at J, with 9 bases between the two ends. The germline V gene encodes CDR1 GTSNPN and CDR2 SVGIG (reference sequence).

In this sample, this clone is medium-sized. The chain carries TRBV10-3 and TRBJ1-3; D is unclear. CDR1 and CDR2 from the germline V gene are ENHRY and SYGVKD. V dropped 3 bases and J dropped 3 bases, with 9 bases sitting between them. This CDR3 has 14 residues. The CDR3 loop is CAISDRSGGNTIYF. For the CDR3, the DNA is TGTGCCATCAGTGACAGGAGTGGTGGAAACACCATATATTTT.

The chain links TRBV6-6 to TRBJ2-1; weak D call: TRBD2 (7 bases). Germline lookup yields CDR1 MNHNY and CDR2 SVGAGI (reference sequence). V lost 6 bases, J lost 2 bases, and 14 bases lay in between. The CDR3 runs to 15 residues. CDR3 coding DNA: TGTGCCAGCAGGGGAGGGGGATCTACCTACAATGAGCAGTTCTTC. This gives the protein CASRGGGSTYNEQFF.

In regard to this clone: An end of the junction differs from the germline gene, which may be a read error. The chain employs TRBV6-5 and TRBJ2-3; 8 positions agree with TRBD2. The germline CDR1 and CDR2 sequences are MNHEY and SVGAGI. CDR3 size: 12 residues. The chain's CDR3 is CASPQPPGGPHF. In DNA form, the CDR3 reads TGTGCCAGCCCTCAACCACCGGGAGGGCCGCATTTT.

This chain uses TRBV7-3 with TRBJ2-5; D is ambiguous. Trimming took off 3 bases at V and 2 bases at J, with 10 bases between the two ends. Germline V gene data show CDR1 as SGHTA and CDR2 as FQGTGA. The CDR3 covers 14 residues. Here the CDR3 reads CASSFTGSQETQYF. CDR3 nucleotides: TGTGCCAGCAGCTTCACTGGGTCTCAAGAGACCCAGTACTTC.

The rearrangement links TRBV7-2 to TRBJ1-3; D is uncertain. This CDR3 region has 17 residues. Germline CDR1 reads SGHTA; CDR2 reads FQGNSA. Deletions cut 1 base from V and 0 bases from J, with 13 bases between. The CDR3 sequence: CASSLVIPGSSGNTIYF. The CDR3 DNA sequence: TGTGCCAGCAGCTTAGTAATACCGGGGTCCTCTGGAAACACCATATATTTT.

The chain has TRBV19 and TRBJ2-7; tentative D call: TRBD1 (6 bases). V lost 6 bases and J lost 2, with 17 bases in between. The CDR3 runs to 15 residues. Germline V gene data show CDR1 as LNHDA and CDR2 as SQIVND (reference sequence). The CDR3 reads CASRRRQEPAYEQYF. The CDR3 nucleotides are TGTGCCAGTAGAAGGAGACAGGAACCCGCCTACGAGCAGTACTTC. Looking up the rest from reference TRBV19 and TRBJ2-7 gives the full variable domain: DGGITQSPKYLFRKEGQNVTLSCEQNLNHDAMYWYRQDPGQGLRLIYYSQIVNDFQKGDIAEGYSVSREKKESFPLTVTSAQKNPTAFYLCASRRRQEPAYEQYFGPGTRLTVT.

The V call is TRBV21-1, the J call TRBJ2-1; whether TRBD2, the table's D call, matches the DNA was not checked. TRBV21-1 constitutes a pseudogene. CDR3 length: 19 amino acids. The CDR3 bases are TGTGCCAGCAGCAAAGGAGGGAACCTAGGGCGGGAGGTTAGGGATGAGCAGTTCTTC. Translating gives CASSKGGNLGREVRDEQFF.

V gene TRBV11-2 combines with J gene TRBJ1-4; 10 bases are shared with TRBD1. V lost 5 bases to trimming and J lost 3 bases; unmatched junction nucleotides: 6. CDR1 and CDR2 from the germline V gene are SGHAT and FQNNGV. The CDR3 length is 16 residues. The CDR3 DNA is TGTGCCAGCAGCCCCGGGGACAGGGGTTCTAATGAAAAACTGTTTTTT. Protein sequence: CASSPGDRGSNEKLFF. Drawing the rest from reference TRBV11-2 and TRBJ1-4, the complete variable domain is EAGVAQSPRYKIIEKRQSVAFWCNPISGHATLYWYQQILGQGPKLLIQFQNNGVVDDSQLPKDRFSAERLKGVDSTLKIQPAKLEDSAVYLCASSPGDRGSNEKLFFGSGTQLSVL.

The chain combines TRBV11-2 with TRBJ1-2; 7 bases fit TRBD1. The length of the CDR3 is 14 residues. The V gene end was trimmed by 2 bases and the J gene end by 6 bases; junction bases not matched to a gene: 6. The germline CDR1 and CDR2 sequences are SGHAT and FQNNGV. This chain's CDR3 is CASSLTGQVDGYTF. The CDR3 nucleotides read TGTGCCAGCAGCTTAACCGGACAGGTGGATGGCTACACCTTC. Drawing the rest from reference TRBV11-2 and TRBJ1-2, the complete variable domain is EAGVAQSPRYKIIEKRQSVAFWCNPISGHATLYWYQQILGQGPKLLIQFQNNGVVDDSQLPKDRFSAERLKGVDSTLKIQPAKLEDSAVYLCASSLTGQVDGYTFGSGTRLTVV.

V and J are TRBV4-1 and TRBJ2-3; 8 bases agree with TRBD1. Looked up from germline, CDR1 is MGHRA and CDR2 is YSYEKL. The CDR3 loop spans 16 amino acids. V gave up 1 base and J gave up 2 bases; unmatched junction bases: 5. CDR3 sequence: CASSQGDRGYTDTQYF. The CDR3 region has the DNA TGCGCCAGCAGCCAAGGTGACAGGGGTTACACAGATACGCAGTATTTT.

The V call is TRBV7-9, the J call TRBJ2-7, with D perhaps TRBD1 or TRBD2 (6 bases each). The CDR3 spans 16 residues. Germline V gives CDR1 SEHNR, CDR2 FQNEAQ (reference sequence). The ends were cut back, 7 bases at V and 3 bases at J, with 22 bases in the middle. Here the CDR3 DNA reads TGTGCCAGCACACCGAAAGACAGGCTCGGGGGCTACGAGCAGTACTTC. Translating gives CASTPKDRLGGYEQYF.

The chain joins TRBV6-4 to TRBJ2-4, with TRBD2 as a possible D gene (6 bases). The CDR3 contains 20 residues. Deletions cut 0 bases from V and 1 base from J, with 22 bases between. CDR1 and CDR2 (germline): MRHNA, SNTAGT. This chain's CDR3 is CASSDSKAGRRGAAKNIQYF. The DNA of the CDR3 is TGTGCCAGCAGTGACTCGAAAGCTGGAAGGAGGGGAGCCGCCAAAAACATTCAGTACTTC.

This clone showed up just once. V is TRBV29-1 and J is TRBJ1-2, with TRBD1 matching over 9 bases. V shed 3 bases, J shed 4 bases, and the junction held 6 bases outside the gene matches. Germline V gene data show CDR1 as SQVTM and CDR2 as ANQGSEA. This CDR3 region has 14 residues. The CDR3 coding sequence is TGCAGCGTTGAGACAGGGGGGCAAGTCTATGGCTACACCTTC. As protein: CSVETGGQVYGYTF.

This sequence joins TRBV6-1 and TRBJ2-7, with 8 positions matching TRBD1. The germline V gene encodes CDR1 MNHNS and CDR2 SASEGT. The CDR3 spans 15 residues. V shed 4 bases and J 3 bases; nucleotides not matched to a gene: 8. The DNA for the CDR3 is TGTGCCAGCAGTGCGACAGGGGAAGGGCTCTACGAGCAGTACTTC. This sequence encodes CASSATGEGLYEQYF.

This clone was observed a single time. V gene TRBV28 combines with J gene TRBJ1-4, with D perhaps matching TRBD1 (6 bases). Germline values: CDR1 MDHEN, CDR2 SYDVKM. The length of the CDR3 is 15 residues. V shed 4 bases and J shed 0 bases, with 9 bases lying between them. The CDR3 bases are TGTGCCAGCAGTTCGACAGGTGCAACTAATGAAAAACTGTTTTTT. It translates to CASSSTGATNEKLFF.

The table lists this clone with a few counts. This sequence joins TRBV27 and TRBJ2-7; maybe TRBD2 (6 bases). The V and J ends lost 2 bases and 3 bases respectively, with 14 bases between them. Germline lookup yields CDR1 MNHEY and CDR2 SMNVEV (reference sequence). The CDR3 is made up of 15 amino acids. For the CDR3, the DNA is TGTGCCAGCAGTTTAGCCATCGGGAGCAACTACGAGCAGTACTTC. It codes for CASSLAIGSNYEQYF.

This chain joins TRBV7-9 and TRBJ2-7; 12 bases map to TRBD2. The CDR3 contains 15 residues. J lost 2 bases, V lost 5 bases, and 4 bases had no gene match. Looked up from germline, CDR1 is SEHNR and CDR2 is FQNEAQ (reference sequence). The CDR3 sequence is CASSATSGRAYEQYF. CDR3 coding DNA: TGTGCCAGCAGCGCGACTAGCGGGAGAGCCTACGAGCAGTACTTC.

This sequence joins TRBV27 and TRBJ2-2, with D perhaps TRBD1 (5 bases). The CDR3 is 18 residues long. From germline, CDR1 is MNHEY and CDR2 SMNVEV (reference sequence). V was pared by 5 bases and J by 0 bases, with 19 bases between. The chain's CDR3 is CASSPQGPGFANTGELFF. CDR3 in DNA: TGTGCCAGCAGTCCACAAGGGCCAGGGTTCGCGAACACCGGGGAGCTGTTTTTT.